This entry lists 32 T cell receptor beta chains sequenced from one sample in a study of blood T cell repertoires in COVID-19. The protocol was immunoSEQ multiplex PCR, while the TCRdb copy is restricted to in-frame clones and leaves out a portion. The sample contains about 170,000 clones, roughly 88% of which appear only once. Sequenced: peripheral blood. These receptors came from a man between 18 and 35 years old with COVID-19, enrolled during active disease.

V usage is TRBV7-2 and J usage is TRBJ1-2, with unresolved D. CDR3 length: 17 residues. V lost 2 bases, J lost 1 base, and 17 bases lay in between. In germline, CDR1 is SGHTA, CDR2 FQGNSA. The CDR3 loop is CASSLRPRQYLNYGYTF. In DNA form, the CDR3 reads TGTGCCAGCAGCTTAAGGCCGAGGCAGTATCTTAACTATGGCTACACCTTC.

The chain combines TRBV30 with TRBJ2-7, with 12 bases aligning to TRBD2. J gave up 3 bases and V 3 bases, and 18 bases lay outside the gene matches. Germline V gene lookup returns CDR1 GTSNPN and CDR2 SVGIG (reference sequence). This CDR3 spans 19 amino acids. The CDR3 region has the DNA TGTGCCTGGAGGGTTGAGTTTGGACTAGCGGGACTGCCACACTACGAGCAGTACTTC. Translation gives CAWRVEFGLAGLPHYEQYF.

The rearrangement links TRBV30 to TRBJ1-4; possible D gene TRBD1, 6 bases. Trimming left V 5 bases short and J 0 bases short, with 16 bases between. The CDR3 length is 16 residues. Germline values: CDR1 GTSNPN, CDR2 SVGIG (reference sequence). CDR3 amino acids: CAWGRGVGATNEKLFF. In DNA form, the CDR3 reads TGTGCCTGGGGCAGGGGAGTAGGTGCAACTAATGAAAAACTGTTTTTT. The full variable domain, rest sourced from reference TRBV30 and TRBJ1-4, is SQTIHQWPATLVQPVGSPLSLECTVEGTSNPNLYWYRQAAGRGLQLLFYSVGIGQISSEVPQNLSASRPQDRQFILSSKKLLLSDSGFYLCAWGRGVGATNEKLFFGSGTQLSVL.

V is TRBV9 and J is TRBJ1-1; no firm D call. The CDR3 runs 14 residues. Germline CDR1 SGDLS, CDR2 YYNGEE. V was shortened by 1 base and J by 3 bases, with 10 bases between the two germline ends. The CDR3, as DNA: TGTGCCAGCAGCGTAACCCCGAGGGACACTGAAGCTTTCTTT. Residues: CASSVTPRDTEAFF.

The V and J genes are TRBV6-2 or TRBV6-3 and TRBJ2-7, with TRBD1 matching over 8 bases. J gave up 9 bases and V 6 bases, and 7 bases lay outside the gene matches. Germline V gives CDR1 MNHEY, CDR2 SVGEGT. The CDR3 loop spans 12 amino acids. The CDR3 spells CASSLDRDGQYF. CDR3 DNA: TGTGCCAGCAGCCTGGACAGGGATGGGCAGTACTTC.

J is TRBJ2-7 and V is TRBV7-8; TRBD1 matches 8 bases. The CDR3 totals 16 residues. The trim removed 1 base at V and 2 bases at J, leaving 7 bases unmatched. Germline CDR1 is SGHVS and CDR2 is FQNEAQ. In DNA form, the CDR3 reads TGTGCCAGCAGCTTAGGACCCGGGACAGGTCCCTACGAGCAGTACTTC. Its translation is CASSLGPGTGPYEQYF.

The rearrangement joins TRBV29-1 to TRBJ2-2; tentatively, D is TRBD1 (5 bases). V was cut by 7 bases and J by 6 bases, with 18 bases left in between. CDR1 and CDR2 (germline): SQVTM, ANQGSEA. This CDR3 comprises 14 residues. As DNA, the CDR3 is TGCAGCGGAATGACCTATTCAGGGTCCGGGGAGCTGTTTTTT. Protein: CSGMTYSGSGELFF.

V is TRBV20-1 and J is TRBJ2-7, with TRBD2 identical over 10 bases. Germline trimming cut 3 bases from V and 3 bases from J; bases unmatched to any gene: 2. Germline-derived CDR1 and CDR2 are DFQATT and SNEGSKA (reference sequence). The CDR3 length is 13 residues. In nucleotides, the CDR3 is TGCAGTGCTAGTGGGACTAGCGACTACGAGCAGTACTTC. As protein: CSASGTSDYEQYF.

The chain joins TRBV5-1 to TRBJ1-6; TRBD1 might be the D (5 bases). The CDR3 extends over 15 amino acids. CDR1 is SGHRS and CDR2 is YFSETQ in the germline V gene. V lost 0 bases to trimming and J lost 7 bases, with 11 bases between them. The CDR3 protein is CASSLGGGGNSPLHF. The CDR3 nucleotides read TGCGCCAGCAGCTTGGGCGGGGGGGGAAATTCACCCCTCCACTTT.

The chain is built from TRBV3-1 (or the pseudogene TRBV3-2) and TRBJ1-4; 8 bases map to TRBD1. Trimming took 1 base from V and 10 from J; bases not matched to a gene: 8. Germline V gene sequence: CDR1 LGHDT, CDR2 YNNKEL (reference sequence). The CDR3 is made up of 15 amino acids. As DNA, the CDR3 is TGTGCCAGCAGCCAAGGGACAGGGAAAATCGGAAAACTGTTTTTT. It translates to CASSQGTGKIGKLFF.

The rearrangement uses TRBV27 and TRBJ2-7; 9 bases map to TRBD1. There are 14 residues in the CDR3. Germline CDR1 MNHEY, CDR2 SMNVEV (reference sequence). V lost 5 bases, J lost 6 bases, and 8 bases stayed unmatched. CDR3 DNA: TGTGCCAGCAGTCCGGGGACAGGGAGGCTCGAGCAGTACTTC. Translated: CASSPGTGRLEQYF.

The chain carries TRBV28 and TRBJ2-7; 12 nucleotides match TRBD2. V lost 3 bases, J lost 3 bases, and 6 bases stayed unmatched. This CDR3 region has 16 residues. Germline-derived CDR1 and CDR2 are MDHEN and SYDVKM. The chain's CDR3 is CASSFPPSGGDYEQYF. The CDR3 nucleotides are TGTGCCAGCAGTTTCCCTCCTAGCGGGGGGGACTACGAGCAGTACTTC.

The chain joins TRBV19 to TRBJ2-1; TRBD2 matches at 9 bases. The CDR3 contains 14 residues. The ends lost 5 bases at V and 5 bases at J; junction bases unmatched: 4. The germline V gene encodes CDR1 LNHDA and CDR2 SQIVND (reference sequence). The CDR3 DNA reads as TGTGCCAGTAGTGTTGCGGGAGGGGACAATGAGCAGTTCTTC. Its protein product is CASSVAGGDNEQFF.

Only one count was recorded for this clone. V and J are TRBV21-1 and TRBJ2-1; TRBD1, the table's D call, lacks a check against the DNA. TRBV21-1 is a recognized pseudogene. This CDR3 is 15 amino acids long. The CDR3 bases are TGTGCCAGCAGCGAAGCCGGGACAACTTACAATGAGCAGTTCTTC. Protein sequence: CASSEAGTTYNEQFF.

The CDR3 DNA reads TGTGCCAGCAGCTTATTCGGGGATTCCTACGAGCAGTACTTC. Its translation is CASSLFGDSYEQYF. The genes are TRBV11-3 and TRBJ2-7; tentative D call: TRBD2 (5 bases). The CDR3 totals 14 residues. V lost 2 bases and J 1 base, leaving 9 bases between the germline ends. Germline V lookup: CDR1 SGHNT, CDR2 YENEEA.

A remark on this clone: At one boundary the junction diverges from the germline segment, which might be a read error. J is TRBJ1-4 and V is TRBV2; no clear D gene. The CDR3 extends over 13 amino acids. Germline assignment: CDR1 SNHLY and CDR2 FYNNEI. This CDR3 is CASSDGQSEKLLF. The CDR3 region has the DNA TGTGCCAGCAGTGATGGGCAATCTGAAAAACTGCTTTTT.

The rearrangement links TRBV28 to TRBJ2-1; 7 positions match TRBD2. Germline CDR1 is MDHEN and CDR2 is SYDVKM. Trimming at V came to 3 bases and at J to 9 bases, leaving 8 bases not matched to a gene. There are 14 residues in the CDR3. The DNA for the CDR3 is TGTGCCAGCAGTTTTTTCGGGGGGTTTGGTGAGCAGTTCTTC. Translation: CASSFFGGFGEQFF.

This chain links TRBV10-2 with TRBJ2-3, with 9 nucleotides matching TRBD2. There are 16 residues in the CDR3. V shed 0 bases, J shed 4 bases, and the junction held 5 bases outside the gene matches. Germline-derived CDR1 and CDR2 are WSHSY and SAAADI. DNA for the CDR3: TGCGCCAGCAGTGAGTCTAGCGGGAGTCTCGCAGATACGCAGTATTTT. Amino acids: CASSESSGSLADTQYF.

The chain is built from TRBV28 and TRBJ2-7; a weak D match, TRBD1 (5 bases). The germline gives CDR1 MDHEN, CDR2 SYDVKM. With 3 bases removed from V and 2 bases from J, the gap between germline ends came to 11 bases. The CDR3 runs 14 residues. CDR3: CASSLGRSPYEQYF. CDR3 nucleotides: TGTGCCAGCAGTTTGGGGCGGAGCCCCTACGAGCAGTACTTC.

CDR3 loop: CASSSPGNSYGYTF. The CDR3 coding sequence is TGTGCCAGCAGTTCCCCAGGGAATTCCTATGGCTACACCTTC. The V gene is TRBV28, the J gene TRBJ1-2; maybe TRBD1 (5 bases). The ends were cut back, 4 bases at V and 4 bases at J, with 13 bases in the middle. The CDR3 spans 14 residues. CDR1 and CDR2 (germline): MDHEN, SYDVKM.

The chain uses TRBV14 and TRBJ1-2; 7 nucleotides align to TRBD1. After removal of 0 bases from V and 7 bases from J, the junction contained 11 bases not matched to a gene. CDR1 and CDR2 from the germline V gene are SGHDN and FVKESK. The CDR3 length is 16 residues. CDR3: CASSQDKRGQISGYTF. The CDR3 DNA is TGTGCCAGCAGCCAAGATAAAAGGGGGCAGATTAGTGGCTACACCTTC.

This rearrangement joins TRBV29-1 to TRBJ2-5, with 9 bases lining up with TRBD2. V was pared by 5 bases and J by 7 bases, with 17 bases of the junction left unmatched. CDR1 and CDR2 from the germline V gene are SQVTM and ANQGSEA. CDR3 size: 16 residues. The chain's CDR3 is CSVLGLLAGFGGTQYF. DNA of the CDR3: TGCAGCGTTCTCGGTTTGCTAGCGGGATTCGGGGGGACCCAGTACTTC.

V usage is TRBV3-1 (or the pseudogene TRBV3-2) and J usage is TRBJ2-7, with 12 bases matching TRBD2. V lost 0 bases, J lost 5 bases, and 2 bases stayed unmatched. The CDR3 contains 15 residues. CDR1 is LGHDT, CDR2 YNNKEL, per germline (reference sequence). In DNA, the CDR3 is TGTGCCAGCAGCCAAGAGACTAGCGGGAGAAACGAGCAGTACTTC. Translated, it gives CASSQETSGRNEQYF.

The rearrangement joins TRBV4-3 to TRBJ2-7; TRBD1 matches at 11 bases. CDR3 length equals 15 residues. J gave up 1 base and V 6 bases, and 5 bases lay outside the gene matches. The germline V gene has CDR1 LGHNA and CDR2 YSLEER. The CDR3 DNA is TGCGCCAGCAGTTCCGGGACAGGGGGTTCCTACGAGCAGTACTTC. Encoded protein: CASSSGTGGSYEQYF.

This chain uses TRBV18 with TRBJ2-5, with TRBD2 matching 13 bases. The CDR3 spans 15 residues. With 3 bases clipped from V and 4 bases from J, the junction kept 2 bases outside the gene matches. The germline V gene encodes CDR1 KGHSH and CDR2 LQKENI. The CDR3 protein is CASSPRTSGRETQYF. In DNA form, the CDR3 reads TGTGCCAGCTCACCCCGGACTAGCGGGAGAGAGACCCAGTACTTC.

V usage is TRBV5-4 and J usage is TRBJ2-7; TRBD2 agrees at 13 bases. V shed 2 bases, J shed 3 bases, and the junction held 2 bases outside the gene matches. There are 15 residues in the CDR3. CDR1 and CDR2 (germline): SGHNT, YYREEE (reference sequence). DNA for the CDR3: TGTGCCAGCAGCTTAGGGACTAGCGGGATCTACGAGCAGTACTTC. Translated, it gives CASSLGTSGIYEQYF.

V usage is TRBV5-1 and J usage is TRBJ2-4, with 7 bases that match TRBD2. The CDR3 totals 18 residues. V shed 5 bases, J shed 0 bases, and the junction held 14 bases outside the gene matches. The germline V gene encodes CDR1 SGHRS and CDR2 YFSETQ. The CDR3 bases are TGCGCCAGCAGGGTTCATGCGGGAGCGTCCATAGCCAAAAACATTCAGTACTTC. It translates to CASRVHAGASIAKNIQYF.

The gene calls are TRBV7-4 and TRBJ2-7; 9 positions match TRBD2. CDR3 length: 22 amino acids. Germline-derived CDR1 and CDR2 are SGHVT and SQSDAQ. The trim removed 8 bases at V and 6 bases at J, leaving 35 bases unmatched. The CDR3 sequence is CASPYPGMKGSRAPGLAPEQYF. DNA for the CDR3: TGTGCCAGCCCTTACCCTGGGATGAAGGGATCGCGGGCCCCCGGACTAGCGCCCGAGCAGTACTTC.

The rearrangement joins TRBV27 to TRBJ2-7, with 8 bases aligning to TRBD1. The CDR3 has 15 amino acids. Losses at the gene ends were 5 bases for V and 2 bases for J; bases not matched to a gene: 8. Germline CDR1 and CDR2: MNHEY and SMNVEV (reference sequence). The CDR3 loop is CASSTLGQAAYEQYF. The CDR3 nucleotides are TGTGCCAGCAGTACCCTGGGACAGGCGGCCTACGAGCAGTACTTC.

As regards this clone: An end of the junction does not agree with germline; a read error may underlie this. The DNA for the CDR3 is TGCGCCAGCACGGGGCGGGGGAAACTGCTTTTT. Its translation: CASTGRGKLLF. The chain employs TRBV10-1 and TRBJ1-4; D possibly corresponds to TRBD1 (5 bases). The CDR3 covers 11 residues. Germline loops: CDR1 WNHNN, CDR2 SYGVQD (reference sequence).

The DNA of the CDR3 is TGTGCCAGCAACGGACAGGGGGCCGCAGATACGCAGTATTTT. As protein: CASNGQGAADTQYF. The rearrangement links TRBV27 to TRBJ2-3; TRBD1 agrees at 11 bases. The V segment lost 7 bases and the J segment 4 bases; nucleotides outside the gene matches: 4. The CDR3 sequence is 14 residues long. Germline-derived CDR1 and CDR2 are MNHEY and SMNVEV (reference sequence).

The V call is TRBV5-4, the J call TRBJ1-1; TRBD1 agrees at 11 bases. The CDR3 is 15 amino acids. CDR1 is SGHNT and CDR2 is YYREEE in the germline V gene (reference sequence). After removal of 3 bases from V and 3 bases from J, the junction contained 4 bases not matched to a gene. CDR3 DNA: TGTGCCAGCAGCTCCAAGGACAGGGGGCACACTGAAGCTTTCTTT. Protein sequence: CASSSKDRGHTEAFF.